The rows below give T cell receptor beta chains drawn from one sample of a study of T cell repertoires in cytomegalovirus infection. A single record per CDR3 protein comes from TCRdb applying MiXCR to the reads. The table shows fewer than 1,000,000 distinct CDR3 sequences, with roughly 30% occurring only once. For these TCRs, the target antigens are not known. The source material was cultured CD8+ T cells from PBMCs, sampled from culture after CMV antigen stimulation. These receptors came from a human donor in good health (CMV status not recorded). Some clones in this sample may be carry-over from other donors' samples. Each CDR3 is given with its conserved first and last residue. D genes are given only for firm matches. The size field is filled for only some rows; it gives once, few, many or a size class.

>TRBJ1-2|-|TRBD1|TRBV7-6
TGTGCCAGCAGCTACGGGACAGAAGACTATGGCTACACCTTC
CASSYGTEDYGYTF
>TRBJ1-2|-|-|TRBV6-5
TGTGCCAGCAGTTACACCCTGGACCTTCCCGCTGCGCGAGGCTACACCTTC
CASSYTLDLPAARGYTF
>TRBJ1-1|many|-|TRBV7-6
TGTGCCAGCAGCGCCTCTGCCGGGGCCGGATTTGTAGTCACTGAAGCTTTCTTT
CASSASAGAGFVVTEAFF
>TRBJ2-5|-|-|TRBV10-3
TGTGCCTTATGCTTAGAGACCCAGTACTTC
CALCLETQYF
>TRBJ2-2|-|-|TRBV19
TGTGCCAGTAGTATAGACCCAGGGTCCGGGGAGCTGTTTTTT
CASSIDPGSGELFF
>TRBJ1-1|-|TRBD1|TRBV5-1
TGCGCCAGCAGCTTCCTGGACAGGGGCACTGAAGCTTTCTTT
CASSFLDRGTEAFF
>TRBJ2-1|-|TRBD1|TRBV7-8
TGTGCCAGCAGCTTAGGCGGGGACAGGTCCTACAATGAGCAGTTCTTC
CASSLGGDRSYNEQFF
>TRBJ2-2|-|-|TRBV20-1
TGCAGTGCTAAGGGTTCGAACACCGGGGAGCTGTTTTTT
CSAKGSNTGELFF
>TRBJ2-1|few|-|TRBV7-9
TGTGCCAGCAATCAGGGCTACAATGAGCAGTTCTTC
CASNQGYNEQFF
>TRBJ2-2|-|-|TRBV27
TGTGCCAGCAGTGCCCAGGGACTGCACACCGGGGAGCTGTTTTTT
CASSAQGLHTGELFF
>TRBJ1-5|-|-|TRBV27
TGTGCCAGCAGTTTATCGAAAAGGGTTAATCAGCCCCAGCATTTT
CASSLSKRVNQPQHF
>TRBJ1-5|many|-|TRBV7-2
TGTGCCAGCAGCTTAGATCGGGATCAGCCCCAGCATTTT
CASSLDRDQPQHF
>TRBJ1-3|-|-|TRBV4-2
TGTGCCAGCAGCCAAGATCTAAGGGGGAGAGGAAACACCATATATTTT
CASSQDLRGRGNTIYF
>TRBJ2-1|-|-|TRBV4-1
TGCGCCAGCAGCCAAGGGTTGGAGGTGGCGGCCTACAATGAGCAGTTCTTC
CASSQGLEVAAYNEQFF
>TRBJ1-1|-|TRBD1|TRBV7-6
TGTGCCAGCAGTAATAGTGACAGGGTGGGGAACACTGAAGCTTTCTTT
CASSNSDRVGNTEAFF
>TRBJ1-4|-|-|TRBV15
TGTGCCACCAGCAGAGCGGGGGACTTTGAAAAACTGTTTTTT
CATSRAGDFEKLFF